Following are 14 T cell receptor beta chains from one sample sequenced in a study of Ad26.COV2.S vaccination and SARS-CoV-2 variants. Treatment specified: 15 to 20 received Ad26.COV2.S at low or high dose, single or two shots; several received placebo; per-sample allocation not given. Collection of samples fell on day 63 after the first vaccine or placebo injection. The data were produced by immunoSEQ multiplex PCR, yet TCRdb's version contains in-frame clones alone and is incomplete. The sample has hundreds of thousands of clones, about 92% seen once. The specimen was peripheral blood, collected in a trial of Ad26.COV2.S vaccine versus placebo. These receptors were obtained from a person between 18 and 59 years old who received the Ad26.COV2.S COVID-19 vaccine or a placebo.

The rearrangement uses TRBV5-5 and TRBJ1-6, with D unclear. Germline-derived CDR1 and CDR2 are SGHKS and YYEKEE (reference sequence). CDR3 length equals 13 residues. The V end lost 2 bases, the J end lost 10 bases, and 10 bases lay between the germline ends. The CDR3 is CASSFEWSSPLHF. CDR3 nucleotides: TGTGCCAGCAGCTTCGAGTGGTCGTCACCCCTCCACTTT. The complete variable domain, with remaining parts taken from reference TRBV5-5 and TRBJ1-6, reads DAGVTQSPTHLIKTRGQQVTLRCSPISGHKSVSWYQQVLGQGPQFIFQYYEKEERGRGNFPDRFSARQFPNYSSELNVNALLLGDSALYLCASSFEWSSPLHFGNGTRLTVT.

The chain is built from TRBV11-2 and TRBJ1-2; maybe TRBD1 (5 bases). Trimming removed 3 bases at V and 4 bases at J, with 18 bases between. This CDR3 spans 16 amino acids. CDR1 and CDR2 (germline): SGHAT, FQNNGV. The CDR3 region is CASSFSLRQTLYGYTF. CDR3 sequence (DNA): TGTGCCAGCAGCTTTAGCCTTCGACAGACCCTCTATGGCTACACCTTC.

The chain joins TRBV7-9 to TRBJ2-5; D is perhaps TRBD2 (5 bases). Germline CDR1 and CDR2: SEHNR and FQNEAQ (reference sequence). The V end lost 1 base, the J end lost 5 bases, and 11 bases lay between the germline ends. This CDR3 spans 14 amino acids. The CDR3 sequence is CASSLVLVEETQYF. The CDR3 DNA follows: TGTGCCAGCAGCTTAGTACTAGTCGAGGAGACCCAGTACTTC.

On this clone itself: One end of the junction is discordant with germline, which a read error may explain. The chain couples TRBV19 to TRBJ2-7; the D is unclear. The CDR3 runs 8 residues. The germline V gene encodes CDR1 LNHDA and CDR2 SQIVND (reference sequence). CDR3 residues: CASSDPRF. CDR3 in DNA: TGTGCCAGTAGTGACCCCCGCTTC. Filled out from reference TRBV19 and TRBJ2-7, the complete variable domain reads DGGITQSPKYLFRKEGQNVTLSCEQNLNHDAMYWYRQDPGQGLRLIYYSQIVNDFQKGDIAEGYSVSREKKESFPLTVTSAQKNPTAFYLCASSDPRFGPGTRLTVT.

The chain links TRBV11-2 to TRBJ2-6, with 7 nucleotides matching TRBD1. Germline V lookup: CDR1 SGHAT, CDR2 FQNNGV. This CDR3 contains 18 residues. V shed 2 bases, J shed 2 bases, and the junction held 9 bases outside the gene matches. The CDR3 protein is CASSLRATGSPGANVLTF. The CDR3 coding sequence is TGTGCCAGCAGCTTAAGGGCGACAGGGAGCCCTGGGGCCAACGTCCTGACTTTC.

The gene calls are TRBV5-4 and TRBJ2-1; 8 bases align to TRBD2. V lost 4 bases to trimming and J lost 7 bases; unmatched junction nucleotides: 13. This CDR3 is 16 amino acids long. Germline V lookup: CDR1 SGHNT, CDR2 YYREEE (reference sequence). The chain's CDR3 is CASSPGRGLANNEQFF. The CDR3 DNA reads as TGTGCCAGCAGCCCCGGTCGCGGACTAGCTAATAATGAGCAGTTCTTC.

The chain combines TRBV4-1 with TRBJ2-7, with D unresolved. Germline-derived CDR1 and CDR2 are MGHRA and YSYEKL. The CDR3 has 13 amino acids. V was clipped by 3 bases and J by 4 bases, with 10 bases between them. CDR3 amino acids: CASSQGIGYEQYF. The DNA for the CDR3 is TGCGCCAGCAGCCAGGGAATCGGTTACGAGCAGTACTTC.

V gene TRBV5-5 combines with J gene TRBJ1-6, with D hard to call. The V end lost 0 bases, the J end lost 6 bases, and 13 bases lay between the germline ends. This CDR3 is built from 16 residues. Germline V gene sequence: CDR1 SGHKS, CDR2 YYEKEE (reference sequence). In DNA, the CDR3 is TGTGCCAGCAGCTTGGGGGGTTCAGAGAGTAATTCACCCCTCCACTTT. Residues: CASSLGGSESNSPLHF.

In the case of this clone: This same CDR3 is encoded by further DNA sequences in the sample. The rearrangement links TRBV4-3 to TRBJ1-1; TRBD1 matches at 9 bases. Germline V gives CDR1 LGHNA, CDR2 YSLEER. CDR3 size: 14 residues. The J segment lost 5 bases and the V segment lost 0 bases, leaving 1 base of the junction unmatched. Here the CDR3 DNA reads TGCGCCAGCAGCCAAGAAGACAGGGGGACTGAAGCTTTCTTT. Protein: CASSQEDRGTEAFF.

V usage is TRBV7-8 and J usage is TRBJ1-1; D ambiguous. The CDR3 sequence is 13 residues long. Germline CDR1 is SGHVS and CDR2 is FQNEAQ. V was trimmed by 1 base and J by 0 bases, leaving 3 bases between them. The CDR3 nucleotides read TGTGCCAGCAGCTTAGTTTTGAACACTGAAGCTTTCTTT. This encodes CASSLVLNTEAFF.

The chain is built from TRBV25-1 and TRBJ1-1, with D perhaps TRBD1 (5 bases). V shed 2 bases and J shed 0 bases, with 10 bases lying between them. The CDR3 covers 15 residues. The V gene's germline CDR1 is MGHDK and CDR2 SYGVNS. CDR3 sequence (DNA): TGTGCCAGCAGTGAAGGGGGACGGTTGAACACTGAAGCTTTCTTT. Protein sequence: CASSEGGRLNTEAFF.

The chain uses TRBV10-3 and TRBJ2-5; D might be TRBD1 (6 bases). The CDR3 consists of 14 residues. The germline CDR1 and CDR2 sequences are ENHRY and SYGVKD. V lost 3 bases and J lost 0, with 8 bases in between. The CDR3 nucleotides read TGTGCCATCAGTGATTACAGGGACCAAGAGACCCAGTACTTC. Translation gives CAISDYRDQETQYF.

The chain uses TRBV7-2 and TRBJ2-5; D remains ambiguous. The germline gives CDR1 SGHTA, CDR2 FQGNSA. The ends were cut back, 4 bases at V and 2 bases at J, with 8 bases in the middle. The CDR3 totals 13 residues. The CDR3 nucleotides are TGTGCCAGCAGCTCGGAGATTCAAGAGACCCAGTACTTC. Protein product: CASSSEIQETQYF.

This rearrangement joins TRBV7-8 to TRBJ1-3; D not resolved. Germline CDR1 is SGHVS and CDR2 is FQNEAQ. The CDR3 totals 15 residues. Trimming took off 1 base at V and 2 bases at J, with 9 bases between the two ends. CDR3 residues: CASSLEESPGNTIYF. Written as DNA, the CDR3 is TGTGCCAGCAGCTTAGAGGAAAGTCCTGGAAACACCATATATTTT.